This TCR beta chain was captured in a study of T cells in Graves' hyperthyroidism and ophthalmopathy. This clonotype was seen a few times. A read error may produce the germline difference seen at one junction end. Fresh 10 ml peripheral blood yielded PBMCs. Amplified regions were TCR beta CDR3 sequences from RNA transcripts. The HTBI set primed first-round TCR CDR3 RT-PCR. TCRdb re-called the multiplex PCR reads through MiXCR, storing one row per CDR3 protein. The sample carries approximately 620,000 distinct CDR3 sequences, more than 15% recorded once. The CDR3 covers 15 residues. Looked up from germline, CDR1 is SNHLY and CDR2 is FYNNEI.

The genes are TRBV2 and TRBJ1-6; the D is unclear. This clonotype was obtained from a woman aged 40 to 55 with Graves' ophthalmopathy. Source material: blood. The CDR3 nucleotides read TGTGCCAGCGCCGGACTAGCGGGAGCCAAATACGAGCAGTACTTT. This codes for CASAGLAGAKYEQYF.